These 12 T cell receptor beta chains were sequenced from one sample in a study of T cells in Graves' hyperthyroidism and ophthalmopathy. It was RNA transcripts that yielded the amplified TCR beta CDR3 regions. HTBI primers were the set used in a first-round RT-PCR of the TCR CDR3. TCRdb re-analysed the multiplex PCR reads in MiXCR, keeping a single row per CDR3 protein. The repertoire consists of some 98,000 distinct CDR3 sequences, with roughly 40% occurring once and the leading ten covering about 9.4%. The sample comprised peripheral blood or thyroid tissue (not recorded which). Receptors originate from a woman in her 30s with Graves' hyperthyroidism.

Ten or more counts support this clonotype. The V gene is TRBV28, the J gene TRBJ1-2, with D unresolved. The CDR3 covers 13 residues. Deletions cut 6 bases from V and 4 bases from J, with 12 bases between. Germline V gene lookup returns CDR1 MDHEN and CDR2 SYDVKM. CDR3 sequence reads: CASRAPGSYGYTF. CDR3 sequence (DNA): TGTGCCAGCAGGGCCCCAGGAAGCTATGGCTACACCTTC.

A word on this clonotype: A read error may produce the germline difference seen at one junction end. The chain employs TRBV20-1 and TRBJ2-7, with D unresolved. This CDR3 has 15 residues. Germline CDR1 reads DFQATT; CDR2 reads SNEGSKA (reference sequence). CDR3 residues: CSARDLYGSSCEQYF. CDR3 coding DNA: TGCAGTGCTAGAGATCTTTATGGGTCTTCCTGCGAGCAGTACTTC.

This clonotype turned up a few times. A read error is possible here, since a much larger clone lies one base away. This chain connects TRBV19 to TRBJ2-2; D ambiguous. Germline V gene data show CDR1 as LNHDA and CDR2 as SQIVND (reference sequence). Trimming removed 11 bases at V and 0 bases at J, with 10 bases between. There are 13 residues in the CDR3. CDR3 residues: CAGSRSNTGELFF. CDR3 bases: TGTGCCGGTTCCCGATCGAACACCGGGGAGCTGTTTTTT. The variable domain in full, completed from reference TRBV19 and TRBJ2-2, reads DGGITQSPKYLFRKEGQNVTLSCEQNLNHDAMYWYRQDPGQGLRLIYYSQIVNDFQKGDIAEGYSVSREKKESFPLTVTSAQKNPTAFYLCAGSRSNTGELFFGEGSRLTVL.

This clonotype was seen a single time. This rearrangement joins TRBV7-2 to TRBJ2-3, with TRBD1 as a possible D gene (6 bases). V lost 4 bases and J lost 2, with 19 bases in between. This CDR3 contains 17 residues. Germline CDR1 reads SGHTA; CDR2 reads FQGNSA. CDR3 nucleotide sequence: TGTGCCAGCAGCTCAGGGGCCAGCGGACACTTCACAGATACGCAGTATTTT. Translated, it gives CASSSGASGHFTDTQYF. Based on the CDR3 plus reference TRBV7-2 and TRBJ2-3, the full variable domain is GAGVSQSPSNKVTEKGKDVELRCDPISGHTALYWYRQSLGQGLEFLIYFQGNSAPDKSGLPSDRFSAERTGGSVSTLTIQRTQQEDSAVYLCASSSGASGHFTDTQYFGPGTRLTVL.

The chain links TRBV20-1 to TRBJ2-5, with D perhaps TRBD2 (5 bases). V dropped 4 bases and J dropped 13 bases, with 16 bases sitting between them. CDR3 size: 11 residues. Germline-derived CDR1 and CDR2 are DFQATT and SNEGSKA (reference sequence). For the CDR3, the DNA is TGCAGTGCTATTGGTCTGGGGAGTCCGTACTTC. Protein: CSAIGLGSPYF.

For this clonotype: Since no conserved phenylalanine or tryptophan closes the CDR3, a read error is the likely cause. For the CDR3, the DNA is TGTGCCAGCAGTGAAGGCCCAGGCTGGACTGAAGCTTTCCTT. Amino acids: CASSEGPGWTEAFL. The V gene is TRBV6-2 or TRBV6-3, the J gene TRBJ1-1, with D uncertain. V gave up 5 bases and J gave up 5 bases, with 15 bases separating them. The CDR3 loop spans 14 amino acids. The V gene's germline CDR1 is MNHEY and CDR2 SVGEGT.

This clonotype was observed at least ten times. The chain couples TRBV4-1 to TRBJ1-1, with a tentative D call TRBD1 (6 bases). There are 15 residues in the CDR3. V lost 1 base and J 1 base, leaving 10 bases between the germline ends. CDR1 and CDR2 from the germline V gene are MGHRA and YSYEKL. CDR3 loop: CASSQASTGNTEAFF. The CDR3 nucleotides are TGCGCCAGCAGCCAAGCATCGACAGGGAACACTGAAGCTTTCTTT.

This clonotype was seen repeatedly, ten times or more. CDR3 in DNA: TGTGCCAGCAACTCCCGACAGGTCTCTGGGGCCAACGTCCTGACTTTC. Translation gives CASNSRQVSGANVLTF. V gene TRBV12-3 or TRBV12-4 combines with J gene TRBJ2-6; tentatively, D is TRBD1 (6 bases). This CDR3 contains 16 residues. Trimming removed 7 bases from V and 0 bases from J, with 13 bases in between.

This clonotype was picked up a small number of times. The chain recombines TRBV28 with TRBJ1-5; unclear D gene. The V gene's germline CDR1 is MDHEN and CDR2 SYDVKM. V dropped 2 bases and J dropped 5 bases, with 10 bases sitting between them. The CDR3 has 14 amino acids. The CDR3 coding sequence is TGTGCCAGCAGTTTAGTCGGGAGATATCAGCCCCAGCATTTT. This translates into CASSLVGRYQPQHF.

As regards this clonotype: A much larger clone lies a single base off, so this may be a read error. The V gene is TRBV7-9, the J gene TRBJ2-7, with a possible D match to TRBD2 (7 bases). The CDR3 spans 16 residues. Trimming stripped 4 bases from V and 3 bases from J, with 19 bases between. Germline V gene sequence: CDR1 SEHNR, CDR2 FQNEAQ (reference sequence). CDR3 protein: CASSSRGGQSYYEQYF. The DNA of the CDR3 is TGTGCCAGCAGCTCGAGGGGGGGACAAAGTTACTACGAGCAGTACTTC.

This clonotype appeared many times. The chain employs TRBV20-1 and TRBJ1-4; D is uncertain. CDR1 DFQATT and CDR2 SNEGSKA come from the germline V gene (reference sequence). V lost 6 bases and J lost 8, with 16 bases in between. This CDR3 has 13 residues. The CDR3: CSASGPEGEKLFF. In DNA, the CDR3 is TGCAGTGCGAGCGGACCGGAGGGCGAAAAACTGTTTTTT.

This clonotype was counted many times. The CDR3 DNA reads as TGTGCCAGCAGGCAGGGACTAGCGGGACCCTTCACCGGGGAGCTGTTTTTT. As protein: CASRQGLAGPFTGELFF. The rearrangement links TRBV5-4 to TRBJ2-2; the match to TRBD2 covers 13 bases. Germline-derived CDR1 and CDR2 are SGHNT and YYREEE (reference sequence). The CDR3 length is 17 residues. With V trimmed by 5 bases and J by 4 bases, 8 bases remained unmatched.